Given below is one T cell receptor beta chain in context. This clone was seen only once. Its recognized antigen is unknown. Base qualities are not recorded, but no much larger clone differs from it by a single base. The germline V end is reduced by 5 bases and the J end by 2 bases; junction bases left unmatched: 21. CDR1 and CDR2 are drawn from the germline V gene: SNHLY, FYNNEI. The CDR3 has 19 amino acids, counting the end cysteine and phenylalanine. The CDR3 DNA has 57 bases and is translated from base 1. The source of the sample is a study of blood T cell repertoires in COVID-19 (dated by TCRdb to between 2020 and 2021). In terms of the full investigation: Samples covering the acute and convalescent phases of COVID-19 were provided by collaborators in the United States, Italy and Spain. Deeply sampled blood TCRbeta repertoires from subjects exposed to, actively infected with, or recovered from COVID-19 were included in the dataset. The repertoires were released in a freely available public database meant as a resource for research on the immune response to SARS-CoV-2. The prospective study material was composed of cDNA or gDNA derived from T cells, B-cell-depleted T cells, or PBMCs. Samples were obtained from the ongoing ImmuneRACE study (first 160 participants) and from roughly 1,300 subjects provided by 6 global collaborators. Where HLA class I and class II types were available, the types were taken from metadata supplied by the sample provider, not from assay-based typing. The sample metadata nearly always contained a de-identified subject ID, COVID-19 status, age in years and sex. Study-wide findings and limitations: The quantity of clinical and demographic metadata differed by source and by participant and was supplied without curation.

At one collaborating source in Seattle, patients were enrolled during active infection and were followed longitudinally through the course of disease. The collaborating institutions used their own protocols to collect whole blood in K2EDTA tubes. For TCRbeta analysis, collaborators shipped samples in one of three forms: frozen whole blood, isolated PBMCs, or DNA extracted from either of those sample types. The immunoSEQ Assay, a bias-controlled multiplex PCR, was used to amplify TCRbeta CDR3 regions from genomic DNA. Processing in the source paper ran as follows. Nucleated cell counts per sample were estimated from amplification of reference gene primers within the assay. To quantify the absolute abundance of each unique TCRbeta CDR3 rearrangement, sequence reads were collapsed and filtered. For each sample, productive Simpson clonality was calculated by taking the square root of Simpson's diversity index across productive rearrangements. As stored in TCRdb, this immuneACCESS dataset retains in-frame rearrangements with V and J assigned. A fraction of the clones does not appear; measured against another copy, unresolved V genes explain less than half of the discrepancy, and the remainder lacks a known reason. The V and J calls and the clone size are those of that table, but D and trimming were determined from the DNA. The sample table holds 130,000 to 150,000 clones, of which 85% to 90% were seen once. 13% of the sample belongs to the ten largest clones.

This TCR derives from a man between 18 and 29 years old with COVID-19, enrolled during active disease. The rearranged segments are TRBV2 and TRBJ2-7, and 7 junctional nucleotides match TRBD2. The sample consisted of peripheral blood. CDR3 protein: CASSSPAGVTPRWAYEQYF. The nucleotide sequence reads TGTGCCAGCAGTTCCCCTGCGGGAGTGACACCAAGGTGGGCCTACGAGCAGTACTTC.